This is a list of T cell receptor beta chains from one sample in a study of cytomegalovirus exposure and HLA in healthy donors. Clones were read by immunoSEQ multiplex PCR, and TCRdb kept only the in-frame ones, dropping some. The sample lists approximately 76,000 clones, 94% occurring once. Material for sequencing was PBMCs. The source is a woman aged 18 to 35 in good health and CMV-seronegative. The CDR3 runs from the conserved cysteine through the conserved F or W. The order of the fields is D gene, V gene, J gene, CDR3 protein. D genes are given only for firm matches.

D: .
V: TRBV6-5
J: TRBJ2-2
CDR3: CASSLFGANTGELFF

D: .
V: TRBV30
J: TRBJ1-1
CDR3: CAWRQGNTEAFF

D: .
V: TRBV5-1
J: TRBJ2-5
CDR3: CASSLAETQYF

D: .
V: TRBV6-5
J: TRBJ2-1
CDR3: CASTLDGAYNEQFF

D: TRBD1
V: TRBV7-7
J: TRBJ2-7
CDR3: CASSQGQGTTYEQYF

D: .
V: TRBV28
J: TRBJ2-7
CDR3: CASSFSGRTYEQYF

D: .
V: TRBV20-1
J: TRBJ1-2
CDR3: CSSDYGYTF

D: TRBD1
V: TRBV11-2
J: TRBJ1-5
CDR3: CASSRGTGAQPQHF

D: .
V: TRBV28
J: TRBJ1-5
CDR3: CASIKHDSNQPQHF

D: TRBD2
V: TRBV19
J: TRBJ2-5
CDR3: CASSATSGSRETQYF

D: TRBD2
V: TRBV2
J: TRBJ2-7
CDR3: CASRRVAGGSYEQYF

D: .
V: TRBV10-3
J: TRBJ1-5
CDR3: CAISESGTIINQPQHF

D: .
V: TRBV6-6
J: TRBJ2-7
CDR3: CASTPGQGGSYEQYF